This T cell receptor beta chain derives from a study of shared clonotypes between healthy human individuals. Germline values: CDR1 SGHAT, CDR2 FQNNGV. The CDR3 runs 13 residues. Trimming removed 1 base at V and 6 bases at J, with 10 bases between. Profiling relied on immunoSEQ multiplex PCR, and the TCRdb table lists in-frame clones only, not all of them. This sample has around 2,000,000 clones, with approximately 94% found just once. The naive CD8 subset, CD45RO-negative cells positively selected for CCR7, excluded terminally differentiated effector memory CD45RA+ cells. This receptor was identified in a man younger than 30 in good health. Some clones in this sample may be carry-over from other donors' samples. Sample: naive CD8+ T cells from PBMCs. The chain joins TRBV11-2 to TRBJ2-7, with D possibly being TRBD2 (5 bases). The CDR3 bases are TGTGCCAGCAGCTTAGCCTTAGCGAGCGAGCAGTACTTC. This gives the protein CASSLALASEQYF.